This passage covers 25 T cell receptor beta chains from one sample sequenced in a study of blood T cell repertoires in COVID-19. Profiled with immunoSEQ multiplex PCR; TCRdb holds only in-frame clones, not every one. This repertoire shows some 130,000 clones, about 88% found once; its top ten account for 2.3%. The sequenced sample consisted of PBMCs or T cells enriched from blood (not recorded which). All receptors come from a woman aged 45-65 years who had recovered from COVID-19.

The chain uses TRBV5-1 and TRBJ1-2, with D possibly being TRBD1 (6 bases). V shed 6 bases and J shed 4 bases, with 19 bases lying between them. The CDR3 runs to 15 residues. The germline V gene has CDR1 SGHRS and CDR2 YFSETQ. The CDR3 loop is CASKRTASPLYGYTF. DNA for the CDR3: TGCGCCAGCAAGAGGACAGCCTCACCCCTCTATGGCTACACCTTC.

The V and J genes are TRBV7-8 and TRBJ2-5; TRBD1 matches at 7 bases. Trimming at V came to 1 base and at J to 4 bases, leaving 3 bases not matched to a gene. Germline V lookup: CDR1 SGHVS, CDR2 FQNEAQ. The CDR3 length is 14 residues. The CDR3 reads CASSLGNRGETQYF. In nucleotides, the CDR3 is TGTGCCAGCAGCTTAGGAAACAGGGGAGAGACCCAGTACTTC.

The chain combines TRBV12-3 or TRBV12-4 with TRBJ1-2, with TRBD1 matching 8 bases. This CDR3 has 13 residues. J lost 8 bases, V lost 4 bases, and 6 bases had no gene match. CDR3 DNA sequence: TGTGCCAGCAGTTCCCAGGGGGCATCGGGCTACACCTTC. The encoded protein is CASSSQGASGYTF.

This rearrangement joins TRBV6-5 to TRBJ1-1; 7 nucleotides agree with TRBD1. CDR3 length equals 13 residues. V dropped 6 bases and J dropped 6; count of bases not matched to a gene: 7. Germline V gives CDR1 MNHEY, CDR2 SVGAGI. The CDR3, as DNA: TGTGCCAGCAGCGTGACAGGGTTTGCTGAAGCTTTCTTT. It translates to CASSVTGFAEAFF.

The rearrangement uses TRBV14 and TRBJ2-1; 9 bases are a match to TRBD2. Germline assignment: CDR1 SGHDN and CDR2 FVKESK. The ends lost 2 bases at V and 5 bases at J; junction bases unmatched: 4. The CDR3 contains 15 residues. The CDR3 DNA reads TGTGCCAGCAGCCAACTAGCGGGGCTACACAATGAGCAGTTCTTC. This encodes CASSQLAGLHNEQFF.

The rearrangement joins TRBV10-3 to TRBJ2-1; 7 bases are shared with TRBD2. After removal of 6 bases from V and 4 bases from J, the junction contained 6 bases not matched to a gene. Germline loops: CDR1 ENHRY, CDR2 SYGVKD. The length of the CDR3 is 14 residues. As DNA, the CDR3 is TGTGCCATCAGAGTAGCGGGTAGATACAATGAGCAGTTCTTC. Protein: CAIRVAGRYNEQFF.

The chain couples TRBV7-8 to TRBJ2-1; 7 bases are shared with TRBD2. The CDR3 runs to 18 residues. Germline CDR1 reads SGHVS; CDR2 reads FQNEAQ. V dropped 3 bases and J dropped 7; count of bases not matched to a gene: 18. The CDR3 loop is CASSFGRLAAYMGNEQFF. The CDR3 DNA follows: TGTGCCAGCAGCTTCGGGAGGCTAGCGGCCTACATGGGAAATGAGCAGTTCTTC.

The chain is built from TRBV29-1 and TRBJ1-1, with unresolved D. CDR1 SQVTM and CDR2 ANQGSEA come from the germline V gene. The V gene lost 4 bases and the J gene lost 1 base, with 7 bases spanning the gap. The CDR3 runs 12 residues. CDR3: CSVVQTNTEAFF. The CDR3 nucleotides read TGCAGCGTTGTACAGACGAACACTGAAGCTTTCTTT.

This clone was picked up one time. This chain uses TRBV9 with TRBJ2-7, with 9 bases matching TRBD2. V shed 2 bases and J 1 base; nucleotides not matched to a gene: 10. CDR3 size: 17 residues. Per germline, CDR1 SGDLS and CDR2 YYNGEE. CDR3 nucleotides: TGTGCCAGCAGCGTCGGTAGCGGGGGTACCATATCCTACGAGCAGTACTTC. Encoded protein: CASSVGSGGTISYEQYF. The full variable domain, in which reference TRBV9 and TRBJ2-7 provide the parts outside the CDR3, is DSGVTQTPKHLITATGQRVTLRCSPRSGDLSVYWYQQSLDQGLQFLIQYYNGEERAKGNILERFSAQQFPDLHSELNLSSLELGDSALYFCASSVGSGGTISYEQYFGPGTRLTVT.

This clone was seen just once. J is TRBJ1-3 and V is TRBV6-5; possible D gene TRBD1, 6 bases. Germline V lookup: CDR1 MNHEY, CDR2 SVGAGI. The CDR3 is 14 residues long. V lost 10 bases, J lost 4 bases, and 17 bases lay in between. The CDR3 DNA follows: TGTGCCACCAAGGACAGTGTGGAGGGAAACACCATATATTTT. Protein product: CATKDSVEGNTIYF.

The chain joins TRBV10-3 to TRBJ1-2; the match to TRBD1 covers 7 bases. V lost 4 bases to trimming and J lost 4 bases; unmatched junction nucleotides: 9. This CDR3 contains 15 residues. CDR1 and CDR2 from the germline V gene are ENHRY and SYGVKD. The CDR3 reads CAISVEATGPYGYTF. The DNA for the CDR3 is TGTGCCATCAGTGTCGAGGCGACAGGGCCCTATGGCTACACCTTC.

The V gene is TRBV5-1, the J gene TRBJ1-4; the match to TRBD1 covers 7 bases. Trimming cost V 2 bases and J 5 bases; bases outside gene matches: 6. Germline CDR1 and CDR2: SGHRS and YFSETQ. This CDR3 is 15 amino acids long. The DNA of the CDR3 is TGCGCCAGCAGCTTAACCGGGACAGTCAATGAAAAACTGTTTTTT. Protein sequence: CASSLTGTVNEKLFF.

This sequence joins TRBV7-6 and TRBJ1-6; 10 bases are shared with TRBD1. CDR1 is SGHVS, CDR2 FNYEAQ, per germline. Unmatched junction bases numbered 1, after V lost 1 base and J lost 7 bases. This CDR3 spans 15 amino acids. The CDR3 is CASSLGGQGNSPLHF. As DNA, the CDR3 is TGTGCCAGCAGCTTAGGGGGACAGGGGAATTCACCCCTCCACTTT. The full variable domain, its missing parts supplied by reference TRBV7-6 and TRBJ1-6, is GAGVSQSPRYKVTKRGQDVALRCDPISGHVSLYWYRQALGQGPEFLTYFNYEAQQDKSGLPNDRFSAERPEGSISTLTIQRTEQRDSAMYRCASSLGGQGNSPLHFGNGTRLTVT.

This clone has a single count. The chain is built from TRBV19 and TRBJ2-1; 9 bases line up with TRBD2. V was pared by 6 bases and J by 9 bases, with 12 bases of the junction left unmatched. The CDR3 consists of 15 residues. CDR1 and CDR2 from the germline V gene are LNHDA and SQIVND (reference sequence). The CDR3 protein is CASRRGGGASSEQFF. The CDR3 DNA is TGTGCCAGTAGAAGGGGCGGGGGGGCCAGTAGTGAGCAGTTCTTC.

This rearrangement joins TRBV10-3 to TRBJ1-1, with a weak D call TRBD1 (6 bases). The CDR3 has 15 amino acids. The V end was cut by 5 bases, the J end by 4 bases, with 17 bases between. Per the germline V gene, CDR1 is ENHRY and CDR2 is SYGVKD. This CDR3 is CAISPRDTSGTEAFF. The DNA for the CDR3 is TGTGCCATCAGTCCCAGGGACACAAGCGGCACTGAAGCTTTCTTT.

The V gene is TRBV5-4, the J gene TRBJ1-2; D remains unclear. Germline assignment: CDR1 SGHNT and CDR2 YYREEE (reference sequence). V was pared by 0 bases and J by 0 bases, with 6 bases between. The CDR3 contains 14 residues. The CDR3 DNA follows: TGTGCCAGCAGCTTGGATCGGGCTAACTATGGCTACACCTTC. Translating gives CASSLDRANYGYTF.

The gene calls are TRBV15 and TRBJ1-1, with TRBD1 as a possible D gene (6 bases). The CDR3 spans 14 residues. Per germline, CDR1 LNHNV and CDR2 YYDKDF (reference sequence). V gave up 1 base and J gave up 0 bases, with 6 bases separating them. The CDR3: CATSRGTVNTEAFF. The CDR3 nucleotides read TGTGCCACCAGCAGAGGGACAGTGAACACTGAAGCTTTCTTT.

The gene calls are TRBV6-2 or TRBV6-3 and TRBJ2-1; 13 bases map to TRBD2. CDR1 is MNHEY, CDR2 SVGEGT, per germline. The J segment lost 7 bases and the V segment lost 6 bases, leaving 15 bases of the junction unmatched. This CDR3 comprises 18 residues. The CDR3 here is CASSPAGATSGGANEQFF. In DNA, the CDR3 is TGTGCCAGCAGCCCTGCCGGGGCTACTAGCGGGGGGGCAAATGAGCAGTTCTTC.

The rearrangement joins TRBV2 to TRBJ1-1; no definite D call. CDR3 length: 15 residues. Germline values: CDR1 SNHLY, CDR2 FYNNEI. With 2 bases removed from V and 0 bases from J, the gap between germline ends came to 10 bases. The CDR3: CASSEYEGMNTEAFF. The CDR3 DNA sequence: TGTGCCAGCAGTGAATATGAGGGCATGAACACTGAAGCTTTCTTT.

The chain employs TRBV3-1 (or the pseudogene TRBV3-2) and TRBJ1-3, with 7 nucleotides matching TRBD1. Per germline, CDR1 LGHDT and CDR2 YNNKEL (reference sequence). This CDR3 is built from 15 residues. V lost 3 bases and J lost 4; bases outside the gene matches: 6. The DNA for the CDR3 is TGTGCCAGCAGCCAGACGACAGGGTTCGGAAACACCATATATTTT. This codes for CASSQTTGFGNTIYF.

DNA for the CDR3: TGTGCCAGCAGCCAAGACTTTTTGGCAGGGGCGAACACTGAAGCTTTCTTT. Amino acid sequence: CASSQDFLAGANTEAFF. This chain uses TRBV4-2 with TRBJ1-1; perhaps TRBD1 as D (6 bases). The germline V gene encodes CDR1 LGHNA and CDR2 YNFKEQ. V lost 0 bases, J lost 1 base, and 15 bases lay in between. The CDR3 runs 17 residues.

The chain combines TRBV5-4 with TRBJ1-2; 12 bases map to TRBD1. The ends lost 5 bases at V and 7 bases at J; junction bases unmatched: 6. CDR1 is SGHNT and CDR2 is YYREEE in the germline V gene (reference sequence). The CDR3 consists of 14 residues. CDR3 DNA sequence: TGTGCCAGCAGGCGGGGACAGGGGGCCTCTGGCTACACCTTC. Its protein product is CASRRGQGASGYTF.

The V call is TRBV30, the J call TRBJ2-1; 9 bases are shared with TRBD1. Losses at the gene ends were 7 bases for V and 5 bases for J; bases not matched to a gene: 21. The germline V gene has CDR1 GTSNPN and CDR2 SVGIG (reference sequence). This CDR3 is 18 amino acids long. CDR3 nucleotides: TGTGCCTCAGAAGCCGGGACAGGGAGGTGGGGTGAGGACAATGAGCAGTTCTTC. It codes for CASEAGTGRWGEDNEQFF.

The chain uses TRBV9 and TRBJ2-1; tentative D call: TRBD2 (5 bases). The CDR3 runs to 12 residues. V lost 4 bases and J 6 bases, leaving 8 bases between the germline ends. The germline V gene has CDR1 SGDLS and CDR2 YYNGEE. The chain's CDR3 is CASSPSPNEQFF. CDR3 sequence (DNA): TGTGCCAGCAGCCCTAGCCCCAATGAGCAGTTCTTC.

The chain carries TRBV19 and TRBJ1-1; TRBD1 might be the D (5 bases). The CDR3 loop spans 13 amino acids. The V gene lost 3 bases and the J gene lost 6 bases, with 11 bases spanning the gap. The V gene's germline CDR1 is LNHDA and CDR2 SQIVND (reference sequence). The CDR3 bases are TGTGCCAGTAGTATTGGGGGGTTGCCTGAAGCTTTCTTT. It yields the protein CASSIGGLPEAFF.